This record covers a single TCR beta chain. The CDR3 is made up of 19 amino acids. J was trimmed by 0 bases and V by 0 bases; bases with no gene match: 11. Germline loops: CDR1 SGHDT, CDR2 YYEEEE. The data derive from a study of shared clonotypes between healthy human individuals. The assay was immunoSEQ multiplex PCR, and TCRdb's table has in-frame clones only and misses some. Of about 2.4 million clones in the sample, under 95% are singletons; the top ten hold 0.36%. Specimen: naive CD4+ T cells from PBMCs. Subset given: CD45RA+ positively selected. This clonotype was sampled from a young man in good health. Some clones in this sample may be carry-over from other donors' samples. The chain carries TRBV5-6 and TRBJ1-5, with 8 positions matching TRBD1. The CDR3 DNA is TGTGCCAGCAGCTTGGGTCTCCCAGGGGGCGCGGGTAGCAATCAGCCCCAGCATTTT. It is translated as CASSLGLPGGAGSNQPQHF.